This note documents a single T cell receptor beta chain sequence. The CDR3 is made up of 14 amino acids. The trim removed 3 bases at V and 3 bases at J, leaving 2 bases unmatched. CDR1 and CDR2 (germline): SEHNR, FQNEAQ (reference sequence). As processed by the authors: Researchers report that nucleated cell counts were estimated from reference gene primer amplification. Some clones are missing from TCRdb's copy, which holds only in-frame ones; the method was immunoSEQ multiplex PCR. V and J calls and clone size are as listed in that table; D and trimming were resolved from the DNA. The repertoire holds 250,000 to 300,000 clones, with around nine tenths as singletons. This sample is part of a study of blood T cell repertoires in COVID-19. Across the study: Recovery among Cohort 3 donors was established by two negative PCRs, clearance, or symptom resolution. From T cells, B-cell-depleted T cells, or PBMCs came the material, which was cDNA or gDNA.

V gene TRBV7-9 combines with J gene TRBJ2-1, with 7 bases aligning to TRBD2. The receptor was isolated from a woman aged 55-75 years in a cohort exposed to, infected with or recovered from COVID-19 (not recorded which). What was sequenced was PBMCs or T cells enriched from blood (not recorded which). The CDR3 loop reads CASSFGLDYNEQFF. Here the CDR3 DNA reads TGTGCCAGCAGCTTTGGACTAGACTACAATGAGCAGTTCTTC. Supplemented by reference TRBV7-9 and TRBJ2-1, the full variable domain reads DTGVSQNPRHKITKRGQNVTFRCDPISEHNRLYWYRQTLGQGPEFLTYFQNEAQLEKSRLLSDRFSAERPKGSFSTLEIQRTEQGDSAMYLCASSFGLDYNEQFFGPGTRLTVL.